The 10 T cell receptor beta chains presented below share a single source sample, sequenced in a study of cytomegalovirus exposure and HLA in healthy donors. PCR primers comprised 60 Vbeta and 13 Jbeta primers. Sequenced by immunoSEQ multiplex PCR; TCRdb stores in-frame clones only, minus some. The sample lists 150,000 to 200,000 clones; around 67% were seen once. The sequenced sample was PBMCs. The origin of the receptors is a woman younger than 30 in good health and CMV-seropositive.

The chain couples TRBV27 to TRBJ1-2; D gene ambiguous. The CDR3 has 15 amino acids. Germline V gene lookup returns CDR1 MNHEY and CDR2 SMNVEV (reference sequence). V was shortened by 5 bases and J by 2 bases, with 15 bases between the two germline ends. CDR3 in amino acids: CASSPMEGGNYGYTF. DNA for the CDR3: TGTGCCAGCAGTCCAATGGAGGGAGGGAACTATGGCTACACCTTC.

This chain connects TRBV5-1 to TRBJ2-2, with D perhaps TRBD2 (5 bases). CDR3 length equals 16 residues. V lost 3 bases and J lost 0, with 12 bases in between. From germline, CDR1 is SGHRS and CDR2 YFSETQ. The CDR3 nucleotides are TGCGCCAGCAGCTCCCGGGGTAGGGCGAACACCGGGGAGCTGTTTTTT. This encodes CASSSRGRANTGELFF.

The chain uses TRBV18 and TRBJ1-2; a weak D match, TRBD1 (6 bases). This CDR3 spans 19 amino acids. Trimming stripped 2 bases from V and 3 bases from J, with 25 bases between. The germline CDR1 and CDR2 sequences are KGHSH and LQKENI. This CDR3 is CASSPTRTGTYVLDYGYTF. The CDR3, as DNA: TGTGCCAGCTCACCAACAAGAACCGGGACATACGTCTTGGACTATGGCTACACCTTC. Looking up the rest from reference TRBV18 and TRBJ1-2 gives the full variable domain: NAGVMQNPRHLVRRRGQEARLRCSPMKGHSHVYWYRQLPEEGLKFMVYLQKENIIDESGMPKERFSAEFPKEGPSILRIQQVVRGDSAAYFCASSPTRTGTYVLDYGYTFGSGTRLTVV.

This sequence joins TRBV4-1 and TRBJ1-5, with a tentative D call TRBD1 (6 bases). V dropped 1 base and J dropped 6 bases, with 10 bases sitting between them. CDR3 length equals 14 residues. CDR1 is MGHRA and CDR2 is YSYEKL in the germline V gene. CDR3 protein: CASSQGQGSQPQHF. CDR3 coding DNA: TGCGCCAGCAGCCAAGGTCAGGGGTCTCAGCCCCAGCATTTT.

V is TRBV6-5 and J is TRBJ1-5, with no clear D. Trimming removed 4 bases at V and 5 bases at J, with 6 bases between. The germline CDR1 and CDR2 sequences are MNHEY and SVGAGI. The CDR3 has 12 amino acids. The CDR3, as DNA: TGTGCCAGCAGTTCAACTGATCAGCCCCAGCATTTT. This sequence encodes CASSSTDQPQHF.

This clone was seen more than once but under ten times. V usage is TRBV10-3 and J usage is TRBJ1-2, with D possibly being TRBD1 (5 bases). The V gene's germline CDR1 is ENHRY and CDR2 SYGVKD. The CDR3 runs 16 residues. V was pared by 0 bases and J by 4 bases, with 15 bases between. CDR3 loop: CAISESGARVTYGYTF. The CDR3 DNA follows: TGTGCCATCAGTGAGTCAGGGGCCAGGGTAACCTATGGCTACACCTTC.

This clone was recorded a few times. The V and J genes are TRBV6-5 and TRBJ2-7, with TRBD2 identical over 8 bases. Germline V CDR1 and CDR2: MNHEY, SVGAGI. This CDR3 region has 15 residues. Unmatched junction bases numbered 11, after V lost 6 bases and J lost 4 bases. CDR3 DNA sequence: TGTGCCAGCAGGCGGGGGGAGGGAAAAAATTACGAGCAGTACTTC. This encodes CASRRGEGKNYEQYF.

The rearrangement links TRBV10-3 to TRBJ1-1, with no clear D. The CDR3 consists of 13 residues. V shed 4 bases and J shed 11 bases, with 17 bases lying between them. CDR1 ENHRY and CDR2 SYGVKD come from the germline V gene. CDR3 loop: CAISATGGRWAFF. Here the CDR3 DNA reads TGTGCCATCAGTGCGACGGGAGGAAGGTGGGCTTTCTTT.

J is TRBJ2-1 and V is TRBV10-1; 11 bases map to TRBD2. J lost 15 bases, V lost 2 bases, and 9 bases had no gene match. CDR1 and CDR2 (germline): WNHNN, SYGVQD (reference sequence). The CDR3 length is 14 residues. The CDR3 reads CASSEGTSGAGAFF. The DNA for the CDR3 is TGCGCCAGCAGTGAGGGGACTAGCGGAGCCGGCGCGTTCTTC.

V gene TRBV4-1 combines with J gene TRBJ2-1, with 7 bases matching TRBD2. CDR1 and CDR2 (germline): MGHRA, YSYEKL. CDR3 length: 19 residues. Trimming cost V 1 base and J 4 bases; bases outside gene matches: 16. Here the CDR3 reads CASSQVGGRSRVTYNEQFF. In nucleotides, the CDR3 is TGCGCCAGCAGCCAAGTAGGCGGGAGATCAAGGGTCACGTACAATGAGCAGTTCTTC.